Described below is a single TCR beta chain sequence and its context. The data stem from a study of T cell responses to AZD1222 COVID-19 vaccine. Unmatched junction bases numbered 13, after V lost 6 bases and J lost 4 bases. This CDR3 spans 16 amino acids. CDR1 and CDR2 (germline): MNHEY, SMNVEV (reference sequence). Some clones are missing from TCRdb's copy, which holds only in-frame ones; the method was immunoSEQ multiplex PCR. The profile shows 110,000 to 150,000 clones, roughly 90% of them singletons. The sequenced sample was peripheral blood, obtained 28 days after the second AZD1222 dose. The chain links TRBV27 to TRBJ1-2; 8 nucleotides line up with TRBD1. This clonotype was sampled from an adult who received the AZD1222 COVID-19 vaccine. For the CDR3, the DNA is TGTGCCAGCAGGGAACCAGGGACAGGCAAACCCTATGGCTACACCTTC. The encoded protein is CASREPGTGKPYGYTF.